The clone carrying this T cell receptor (beta chain) was observed a few times. This sample was included in a study of blood T cell repertoires in COVID-19. Background on the study: COVID-19 samples from acute and convalescent phases originated in the United States, Italy and Spain. Sample material is recorded as cDNA or gDNA derived from T cells, B-cell-depleted T cells, or PBMCs.

In the authors' workflow: It was from reference gene primer amplification that nucleated cell counts were estimated. Here immunoSEQ multiplex PCR was the method, and the copy in TCRdb shows in-frame clones only, minus some. The V and J calls and clone size are taken from that table; D and trimming were inferred from the DNA. The sample holds 120,000 to 150,000 clones, roughly 81% seen once. Germline V gives CDR1 LNHDA, CDR2 SQIVND (reference sequence). V dropped 3 bases and J dropped 9 bases, with 21 bases sitting between them. The length of the CDR3 is 16 residues. Sequencing was done on a sample of peripheral blood. The V gene is TRBV19, the J gene TRBJ2-1; D may be TRBD2 (6 bases). This sequence originates from a human donor with acute or convalescent COVID-19. The donor label of this sample is uncertain. The CDR3 DNA reads as TGTGCCAGTAGTATGTCACCCGGGGTTGGGGGAGGTGAGCAGTTCTTC. Translation gives CASSMSPGVGGGEQFF.